This T cell receptor beta chain was obtained from a study of graft-versus-host responses after intestinal transplantation. About the research overall: As for transplant type, recipients had multivisceral, liver-intestinal, or isolated intestinal grafts. Induction using anti-thymocyte globulin, followed by tacrolimus and steroids for approximately 3 years, was given to all recipients. Study-level points and caveats: In recipient marrow, GvH clones were found, and some appeared first in ileum or blood.

V dropped 2 bases and J dropped 1 base, with 11 bases sitting between them. The CDR3 consists of 14 residues. Per germline, CDR1 GTSNPN and CDR2 SVGIG (reference sequence). The assay was immunoSEQ multiplex PCR, and TCRdb's table has in-frame clones only and misses some. The sample yields about 110,000 clones, around 90% seen once. This clone occurred once. Its specificity is unknown. The J gene is TRBJ1-1, the V gene TRBV30, with D tentatively TRBD1 (5 bases). Sequences were derived from unstimulated CD4+ T cells sorted from spleen or lymph node cells, sampled before transplant. This TCR was sampled from a human donor who was the organ donor for an intestinal transplant. In DNA, the CDR3 is TGTGCCTGGAGTACCGGGGGGAGGAACACTGAAGCTTTCTTT. This encodes CAWSTGGRNTEAFF.